This TCR beta chain comes out of a study of cytomegalovirus exposure and HLA in healthy donors. Whole-study results and caveats: Specificity for CMV antigens was confirmed in vitro for three of the CMV-associated chains. Reported results showed that the classifier diagnosed cytomegalovirus status with high specificity and sensitivity. Most TCR sequences showed up rarely, but some public TCRs showed up in many donors. What a later analysis reportedly showed was that an Asian-associated ancestry cluster had fewer N-insertions than the roughly 670-donor mean.

The CDR3 loop spans 14 amino acids. With V trimmed by 6 bases and J by 0 bases, 2 bases remained unmatched. Germline V CDR1 and CDR2: SQVTM, ANQGSEA. A multiplex PCR was run with 60 Vbeta primers and 13 Jbeta primers. Clones were read by immunoSEQ multiplex PCR, and TCRdb kept only the in-frame ones, dropping some. The data contain 150,000 or so clones, 75% to 80% of them seen just once; the ten biggest clones take up under 8%. The sample holds a few counts of this clone. What it binds is unknown. This clonotype was obtained from a man aged 40-55 years in good health and CMV-seropositive. The chain employs TRBV29-1 and TRBJ2-1; 10 nucleotides agree with TRBD1. Sample: PBMCs. The CDR3 loop reads CSVGQGVSYNEQFF. CDR3 sequence (DNA): TGCAGCGTAGGACAGGGGGTCTCCTACAATGAGCAGTTCTTC.